The rows below give T cell receptor beta chains drawn from one sample of a study of technical replicates of blood from several donors. Assay used: immunoSEQ multiplex PCR; TCRdb lists only in-frame clones, some missing. The sample comprises approximately 73,000 clones, around 92% of which are singletons, and 0.35% to 0.4% rests with the top ten. The material sequenced was T cells isolated from PBMCs. Receptor source: a human donor in good health. Each CDR3 is given with its conserved first and last residue. Fields, in order: clone size, V gene, J gene, D gene, CDR3 DNA, CDR3 protein. The D gene is left open where the match is weak. Only part of the rows carry a size: once, few, many, or a class if the clone is expanded.

>-|TRBV30|TRBJ2-3|-
TGTGCCTGCCGGCGAAGGGGGAGTGGCACAGATACGCAGTATTTT
CACRRRGSGTDTQYF
>-|TRBV19|TRBJ1-2|-
TGTGCCAGTACCTTGTCGGAGGGGTATGGCTACACCTTC
CASTLSEGYGYTF
>-|TRBV4-1|TRBJ2-7|TRBD2
TGCGCCAGCAGCCAAGGGGCTAGCGGGCGCGAGCAGTACTTC
CASSQGASGREQYF
>-|TRBV6-5|TRBJ2-5|TRBD1
TGTGCCAGCAGTTACACTGTGGACAGGTTGGAGACCCAGTACTTC
CASSYTVDRLETQYF
>once|TRBV7-2|TRBJ2-7|TRBD2
TGTGCCAGCAGCTTCATGCTCCTTCGAATGGGAGCGGGATTAAGGGAGCAGTACTTC
CASSFMLLRMGAGLREQYF
>-|TRBV27|TRBJ2-7|TRBD2
TGTGCCAGCAGTTTATCTCACGGGGGGAGCGAGCAGTACTTC
CASSLSHGGSEQYF
>-|TRBV30|TRBJ1-3|-
TGTGCCTGGAGTCCAGGGACAAGTGGAAACACCATATATTTT
CAWSPGTSGNTIYF
>few|TRBV29-1|TRBJ1-1|-
TGCAGCGTTGACAGTTACACTGAAGCTTTCTTT
CSVDSYTEAFF
>-|TRBV6-5|TRBJ1-1|-
TGTGCCAGCAGTTACCCAGAGGGCACTGAAGCTTTCTTT
CASSYPEGTEAFF
>-|TRBV18|TRBJ2-3|TRBD2
TGTGCCAGCTCACCTTTTCAGGAACGGGAGGAGGATACGCAGTATTTT
CASSPFQEREEDTQYF
>-|TRBV6-1|TRBJ1-2|-
TGTGCCAGCAGGGTCGTTAACTACGGCTACACCTTC
CASRVVNYGYTF
>-|TRBV5-6|TRBJ1-4|TRBD1
TGTGCCAGCAGCCCGGACAGGGGGTCAACTAATGAAAAACTGTTTTTT
CASSPDRGSTNEKLFF
>-|TRBV2|TRBJ2-1|TRBD2
TGTGCCAGCAGTGGAAATAGCGGGAGGGGAGCGTCCTACAATGAGCAGTTCTTC
CASSGNSGRGASYNEQFF
>-|TRBV7-9|TRBJ2-7|-
TGTGCCAGCAGCGGGTTTAGGAGCTCCTACGAGCAGTACTTC
CASSGFRSSYEQYF
>-|TRBV11-2|TRBJ2-5|-
TGTGCCAGCAGCCCGATTCAGGGTCCAGGGGCCCAGTACTTC
CASSPIQGPGAQYF
>-|TRBV27|TRBJ2-7|-
TGTGCCAGCAGTCCCGGTTATACCTACGAGCAGTACTTC
CASSPGYTYEQYF
>-|TRBV19|TRBJ1-1|TRBD1
TGTGCCAGTAGTATTAGGGGGCAAGCTTTCTTT
CASSIRGQAFF
>-|TRBV7-9|TRBJ1-4|-
TGTGCCAGCAGCGGACAGCCTTTGGGAGAAAAACTGTTTTTT
CASSGQPLGEKLFF
>-|TRBV5-4|TRBJ2-1|-
TGTGCCAGCACCAATGGGGGGTTTTACAATGAGCAGTTCTTC
CASTNGGFYNEQFF
>-|TRBV6-6|TRBJ2-7|-
TGTGCCAGCAAGGACTTCGACGTTTCCTACGAGCAGTACTTC
CASKDFDVSYEQYF
>-|TRBV6-5|TRBJ1-1|-
TGTGCCAGCAGGGACAGCTTATGGGCTTTCTTT
CASRDSLWAFF
>-|TRBV6-5|TRBJ1-2|-
TGTGCCAGCAGGCAATATACACAGGGAATGTATGGCTACACCTTC
CASRQYTQGMYGYTF
>-|TRBV20-1|TRBJ2-7|TRBD2
TGCAGCGCCGGGGGGGACGAGCAGTACTTC
CSAGGDEQYF
>-|TRBV10-3|TRBJ2-7|-
TGTGCCATCAGCGAGGGGCCCTACGAGCAGTACTTC
CAISEGPYEQYF
>-|TRBV7-6|TRBJ1-1|-
TGTGCCAGCAGCTTAGCGCTAGGACAAGGTTCGAACACTGAAGCTTTCTTT
CASSLALGQGSNTEAFF
>-|TRBV29-1|TRBJ2-3|-
TGCAGCGTTGTACTTCGAGGGAGTGGGGATACGCAGTATTTT
CSVVLRGSGDTQYF
>-|TRBV2|TRBJ2-7|-
TGTGCCAGCTTACGGAGTCTATTCTTCTCCTACGAGCAGTACTTC
CASLRSLFFSYEQYF
>-|TRBV29-1|TRBJ2-3|TRBD2
TGCAGCGTTGAAGGCCTTTCTAGCGGGAGGACAGATACGCAGTATTTT
CSVEGLSSGRTDTQYF
>-|TRBV19|TRBJ1-1|-
TGTGCCAGTAGTATTCGTTACAGGGATGAAGCTTTCTTT
CASSIRYRDEAFF
>-|TRBV4-2|TRBJ1-2|-
TGTGCCAGCAGCCAAGTCATGGGCACCTATGGCTACACCTTC
CASSQVMGTYGYTF
>-|TRBV28|TRBJ2-7|TRBD2
TGTGCCAGCAGTTTATGGATCCTAGCGGGAACCTACGAGCAGTACTTC
CASSLWILAGTYEQYF
>-|TRBV13|TRBJ2-1|TRBD1
TGTGCCAGCAGCTCGGACAGGGGGGGCAATGAGCAGTTCTTC
CASSSDRGGNEQFF
>-|TRBV7-2|TRBJ2-2|-
TGTGCCAGCAGCAGTGATAGAACAGACGGGGAGCTGTTTTTT
CASSSDRTDGELFF
>-|TRBV5-6|TRBJ2-2|-
TGTGCCAGCACAGACACCGGGGAGCTGTTTTTT
CASTDTGELFF
>-|TRBV4-1|TRBJ1-1|-
TGCGCCAGCAGCCAAGATAACATAGGCCGACAGGCAACTGAAGCTTTCTTT
CASSQDNIGRQATEAFF
>-|TRBV2|TRBJ2-2|-
TGTGCCAGCAGCCCCAACCCGTCTGGCCCCGGGGAGCTGTTTTTT
CASSPNPSGPGELFF
>-|TRBV2|TRBJ2-3|TRBD2
TGTGCCAGCCGCCTGGGGACTAGCAGCTTCAGCACAGATACGCAGTATTTT
CASRLGTSSFSTDTQYF
>-|TRBV19|TRBJ2-6|-
TGTGCCAGTAGTATAGGGGCCCGGGACTCTTCACCCTCTGGGGCCAACGTCCTGACTTTC
CASSIGARDSSPSGANVLTF
>-|TRBV9|TRBJ1-2|-
TGTGCCAGCAGCACGGACTATGGCTACACCTTC
CASSTDYGYTF
>-|TRBV2|TRBJ2-1|TRBD2
TGTGCCAGCAATTGGGGACTAGCTGACAATGAGCAGTTCTTC
CASNWGLADNEQFF
>once|TRBV14|TRBJ1-3|-
TGTGCCAGCAGCCTTACCGGCGAGGTCTACTCTGGAAACACCATATATTTT
CASSLTGEVYSGNTIYF
>-|TRBV6-5|TRBJ1-1|-
TGTGCCAGCAGTGGTTCAGGGTACGGCTGGACTGAAGCTTTCTTT
CASSGSGYGWTEAFF
>-|TRBV5-5|TRBJ2-1|TRBD2
TGTGCCAGCAGCTTGAGAAGTCAGCGGGAGTTGAACAATGAGCAGTTCTTC
CASSLRSQRELNNEQFF
>-|TRBV7-9|TRBJ1-1|-
TGTGCCAGCAGCTTAGCGCTAATTAAGAAAACTGAAGCTTTCTTT
CASSLALIKKTEAFF
>-|TRBV19|TRBJ2-7|-
TGTGCCAGTAGTATAGTGGACAGTCCCTCCTACGAGCAGTACTTC
CASSIVDSPSYEQYF
>-|TRBV5-8|TRBJ2-7|-
TGTGCCAGCAGCTTCCGGGAAGCGAACTCCTACGAGCAGTACTTC
CASSFREANSYEQYF
>-|TRBV5-1|TRBJ2-1|TRBD2
TGCGCCAGCAGCTGGACTAGCGGGAGGGCAACCAATGAGCAGTTCTTC
CASSWTSGRATNEQFF
>once|TRBV6-5|TRBJ1-5|-
TGTGCCAGCAGTCCGGGGGGCAATCAGCCCCAGCATTTT
CASSPGGNQPQHF
>-|TRBV4-1|TRBJ2-7|TRBD2
TGCGCCAGCAGCCAGACTAGCGGGAGGCCGAGGGAGCAGTACTTC
CASSQTSGRPREQYF
>-|TRBV7-9|TRBJ2-7|-
TGTGCCAGCAGCTTATGGGAGGAGCAGTACTTC
CASSLWEEQYF
>-|TRBV19|TRBJ2-7|TRBD1
TGTGCCAGTATGGACCGAGCGGGACAGGGAATCGACGAGCAGTACTTC
CASMDRAGQGIDEQYF
>-|TRBV19|TRBJ1-1|-
TGTGCCAGTAGCATCGGGGATGGGGTGAACACTGAAGCTTTCTTT
CASSIGDGVNTEAFF
>-|TRBV23-1|TRBJ1-4|TRBD1
TGCGCCAGCAATGGAAGGGGACAGAAGAATGAAAAACTGTTTTTT
CASNGRGQKNEKLFF
>-|TRBV6-4|TRBJ2-3|TRBD2
TGTGCCAGCAGTGACTCCTATGGACTAGCGGGAGGATATGGCACAGATACGCAGTATTTT
CASSDSYGLAGGYGTDTQYF
>-|TRBV18|TRBJ2-1|-
TGTGCCAGCTCACCTTCGGATGAGCAGTTCTTC
CASSPSDEQFF
>-|TRBV27|TRBJ2-5|TRBD1
TGTGCCAGCAGTGGAGGACAGGTACAAGAGACCCAGTACTTC
CASSGGQVQETQYF
>-|TRBV5-5|TRBJ2-7|-
TGTGCCAGCAGCTTACTTGCGGGACGCGAGCAGTACTTC
CASSLLAGREQYF
>-|TRBV9|TRBJ2-2|-
TGTGCCAGCAGCAACCGATGGGGGCCGGACGGGGAGCTGTTTTTT
CASSNRWGPDGELFF
>-|TRBV28|TRBJ2-1|-
TGTGCCAGCAGTGAGACTAGCTCCTACAATGAGCAGTTCTTC
CASSETSSYNEQFF
>-|TRBV25-1|TRBJ2-5|TRBD2
TGTGCCAGCAGTCCGTCTAGCGGGAGGGGGGAGACCCAGTACTTC
CASSPSSGRGETQYF